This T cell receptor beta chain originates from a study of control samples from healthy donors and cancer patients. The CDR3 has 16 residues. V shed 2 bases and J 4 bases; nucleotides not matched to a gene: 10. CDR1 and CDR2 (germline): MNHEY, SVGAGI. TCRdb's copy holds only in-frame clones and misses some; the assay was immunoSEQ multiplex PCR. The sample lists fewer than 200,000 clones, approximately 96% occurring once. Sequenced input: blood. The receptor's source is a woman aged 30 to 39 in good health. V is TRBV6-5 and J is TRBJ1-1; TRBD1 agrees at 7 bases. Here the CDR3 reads CASSYDEGAGGTEAFF. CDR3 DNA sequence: TGTGCCAGCAGTTACGATGAGGGGGCGGGGGGCACTGAAGCTTTCTTT.